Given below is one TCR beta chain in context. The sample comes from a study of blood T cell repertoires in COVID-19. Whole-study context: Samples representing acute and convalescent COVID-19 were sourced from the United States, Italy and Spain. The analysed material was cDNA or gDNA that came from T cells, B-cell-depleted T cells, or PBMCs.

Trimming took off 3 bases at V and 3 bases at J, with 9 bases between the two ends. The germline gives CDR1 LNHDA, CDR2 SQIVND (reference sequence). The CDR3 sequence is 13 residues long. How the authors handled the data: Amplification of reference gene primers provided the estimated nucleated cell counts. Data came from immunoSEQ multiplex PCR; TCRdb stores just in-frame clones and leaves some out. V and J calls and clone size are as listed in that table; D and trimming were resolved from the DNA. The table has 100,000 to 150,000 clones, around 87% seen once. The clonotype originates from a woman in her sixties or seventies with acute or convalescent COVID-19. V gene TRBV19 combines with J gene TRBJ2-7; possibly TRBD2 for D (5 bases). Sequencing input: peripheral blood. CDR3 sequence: CASSIQSGYEQYF. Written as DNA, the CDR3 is TGTGCCAGTAGTATTCAAAGCGGCTACGAGCAGTACTTC.